This T cell receptor beta chain was recorded in a study of shared clonotypes between healthy human individuals. Authors' processing steps: As immunoSEQ supplied junction-only sequences (without quality scores), filtering differed. Here immunoSEQ multiplex PCR was the method, and the copy in TCRdb shows in-frame clones only, minus some. The V and J calls and clone size are taken from that table; D and trimming were inferred from the DNA. This sample has approximately 620,000 clones; almost 97% occur once, and the top ten carry 0.045% to 0.06%. In the case of this clone: Other nucleotide sequences in the sample specify the same CDR3.

V trimming: 4 bases; J trimming: 2 bases; junction bases outside the gene matches: 1. Germline loops: CDR1 MNHEY, CDR2 SMNVEV (reference sequence). This CDR3 has 14 amino acids. Input material: naive CD4+ T cells sorted from blood. This sample's subset: CD45RA+ positively selected. This TCR came from a woman aged 25 to 39 in good health. The V call is TRBV27, the J call TRBJ1-5; 8 nucleotides line up with TRBD1. The CDR3 here is CASSSGQGNQPQHF. DNA of the CDR3: TGTGCCAGCAGTTCGGGACAGGGCAATCAGCCCCAGCATTTT.